The T cell receptor beta chain described here comes from a study of blood T cell repertoires in COVID-19. Study-wide context: The origin of the acute and convalescent COVID-19 samples was the United States, Italy and Spain. T cells, B-cell-depleted T cells, or PBMCs supplied cDNA or gDNA.

Original methodology: The assay estimated nucleated cells by amplifying reference gene primers. Assay used: immunoSEQ multiplex PCR; TCRdb lists only in-frame clones, some missing. V, J and clone size were drawn from that table, and D and trimming were deduced from the DNA. The sample holds about 15,000 clones, roughly 79% seen once. Germline CDR1 MGHDK, CDR2 SYGVNS. Deletions cut 3 bases from V and 2 bases from J, with 11 bases between. The CDR3 has 14 amino acids. The chain has TRBV25-1 and TRBJ2-7, with a weak D call TRBD1 (6 bases). Sequencing used peripheral blood. This clonotype was sampled from a man aged 55-75 years with acute or convalescent COVID-19. CDR3 loop: CASSENRVPYEQYF. CDR3 coding DNA: TGTGCCAGCAGTGAGAACAGGGTCCCCTACGAGCAGTACTTC.